The rows below give T cell receptor beta chains drawn from one sample of a study of PD-L1 blockade in urothelial cancer. Generated by immunoSEQ multiplex PCR, the TCRdb table keeps only in-frame clones and is missing some. The sample lists 25,000 to 35,000 clones, 79% occurring once. The sequencing used PBMCs, collected around atezolizumab (anti-PD-L1) treatment. The receptor set was obtained from a man between 65 and 80 years old with urothelial cancer. The CDR3 runs from the conserved cysteine through the conserved F or W. A D gene is named only where the DNA matches it firmly. The listing skips clone size in some rows; elsewhere it reads once, few, many or a size class.

d_gene	j_gene	abundance	v_gene	CDR3aa	CDR3nt
-	TRBJ2-7	-	TRBV14	CASSPWGAYEQYF	TGTGCCAGCAGCCCTTGGGGAGCCTACGAGCAGTACTTC
-	TRBJ1-1	-	TRBV30	CAWSDRQFTEAFF	TGTGCCTGGAGTGACCGACAGTTCACTGAAGCTTTCTTT
TRBD2	TRBJ2-3	-	TRBV7-8	CASSLAGGSGRDTQYF	TGTGCCAGCAGCTTAGCGGGCGGGAGTGGTAGGGATACGCAGTATTTT
-	TRBJ1-2	few	TRBV28	CASSFRGGGSGGYTF	TGTGCCAGCAGTTTCCGTGGCGGTGGTTCCGGCGGCTACACCTTC
TRBD1	TRBJ2-5	-	TRBV7-2	CASSSGQGGLGETQYF	TGTGCCAGCAGCTCCGGACAGGGCGGGTTGGGGGAGACCCAGTACTTC
-	TRBJ2-7	-	TRBV19	CASSKKQGPSTYEQYF	TGTGCCAGTAGTAAGAAACAGGGCCCCTCCACCTACGAGCAGTACTTC
-	TRBJ2-1	-	TRBV5-1	CASSLTGYNEQFF	TGCGCCAGCAGCTTGACAGGTTACAATGAGCAGTTCTTC
-	TRBJ1-1	-	TRBV5-1	CASSLSSYNTEAFF	TGCGCCAGCAGCTTGTCCAGTTATAACACTGAAGCTTTCTTT
TRBD2	TRBJ2-7	-	TRBV4-3	CASSQALARYEQYF	TGCGCCAGCAGCCAAGCACTAGCGCGCTACGAGCAGTACTTC
-	TRBJ2-5	few	TRBV7-2	CASSSLGQETQYF	TGTGCCAGCAGCTCACTGGGGCAGGAGACCCAGTACTTC
-	TRBJ2-1	few	TRBV5-1	CASSLQPQSGDNEQFF	TGCGCCAGCAGCTTACAACCTCAGAGCGGAGACAATGAGCAGTTCTTC
-	TRBJ2-4	-	TRBV2	CASSDRGIQYF	TGTGCCAGCAGTGACAGGGGCATTCAGTACTTC
-	TRBJ1-5	-	TRBV7-2	CASSFFNQPQHF	TGTGCCAGCAGCTTCTTCAATCAGCCCCAGCATTTT
-	TRBJ1-1	few	TRBV19	CASTDRRRGAQDTEAFF	TGTGCCAGTACCGACCGCAGGCGGGGGGCGCAGGACACTGAAGCTTTCTTT
-	TRBJ1-5	-	TRBV28	CASSLSRGAGPQHF	TGTGCCAGCAGTTTATCCCGGGGAGCTGGGCCCCAGCATTTT
-	TRBJ2-2	-	TRBV19	CASSRQSTGELFF	TGTGCCAGTAGTCGACAGTCGACCGGGGAGCTGTTTTTT
TRBD2	TRBJ2-1	-	TRBV7-2	CASSQMPGLAGYNEQFF	TGTGCCAGCAGCCAAATGCCGGGACTAGCGGGTTACAATGAGCAGTTCTTC
-	TRBJ2-3	once	TRBV27	CASSEANRADTQYF	TGTGCCAGCAGTGAGGCAAACCGGGCAGATACGCAGTATTTT
TRBD1	TRBJ1-1	-	TRBV5-1	CASSLVGQTRNTEAFF	TGCGCCAGCAGCTTGGTGGGACAGACAAGGAACACTGAAGCTTTCTTT
TRBD1	TRBJ1-1	few	TRBV9	CASSGGTAANTEAFF	TGTGCCAGCAGCGGAGGGACAGCGGCGAACACTGAAGCTTTCTTT
-	TRBJ2-1	-	TRBV7-2	CASSLAGTLNYNEQFF	TGTGCCAGCAGCTTAGCCGGGACTCTTAACTACAATGAGCAGTTCTTC
TRBD2	TRBJ2-3	-	TRBV7-8	CASSLRAGGLTDTQYF	TGTGCCAGCAGCTTAAGGGCGGGGGGCCTTACAGATACGCAGTATTTT
TRBD1	TRBJ2-1	-	TRBV5-6	CASRLTGGPNEQFF	TGTGCCAGCAGGCTGACAGGGGGACCCAATGAGCAGTTCTTC
TRBD2	TRBJ2-5	-	TRBV7-9	CASSLGLAGGETQYF	TGTGCCAGCAGCTTGGGACTAGCGGGGGGGGAGACCCAGTACTTC
TRBD2	TRBJ2-1	-	TRBV4-1	CASSLLGLARYNEQFF	TGCGCCAGCAGCCTCCTCGGACTAGCGAGATACAATGAGCAGTTCTTC
TRBD2	TRBJ2-5	-	TRBV10-3	CAISESVLAGGEETQYF	TGTGCCATCAGTGAGTCGGTACTAGCGGGGGGGGAAGAGACCCAGTACTTC
TRBD2	TRBJ2-1	-	TRBV11-3	CASSSRTSGRRGDEQFF	TGTGCCAGCAGCTCCCGGACTAGCGGGAGGCGAGGCGATGAGCAGTTCTTC
-	TRBJ2-3	-	TRBV7-2	CASSPSRFRTDTQYF	TGTGCCAGCAGCCCCTCCAGGTTCCGCACAGATACGCAGTATTTT
-	TRBJ1-1	-	TRBV28	CASSPGGLNTEAFF	TGTGCCAGCAGCCCGGGGGGGCTGAACACTGAAGCTTTCTTT
-	TRBJ1-1	-	TRBV7-2	CASSLVTGGGTEAFF	TGTGCCAGCAGCTTAGTAACGGGAGGGGGAACTGAAGCTTTCTTT
-	TRBJ2-5	-	TRBV15	CATSSGSGWSQYF	TGTGCCACCAGCTCGGGATCAGGATGGTCCCAGTACTTC
TRBD1	TRBJ2-1	-	TRBV9	CASSVGGDRVREQFF	TGTGCCAGCAGCGTGGGAGGGGACAGGGTGAGGGAGCAGTTCTTC
-	TRBJ1-2	once	TRBV6-5	CASTRQTAGGYGYTF	TGTGCCAGCACCCGACAGACAGCCGGAGGGTATGGCTACACCTTC
-	TRBJ1-2	-	TRBV6-5	CASSEVGRGYTF	TGTGCCAGCAGTGAGGTGGGGCGAGGCTACACCTTC
TRBD1	TRBJ2-2	-	TRBV7-7	CASSLGTGSSSGELFF	TGTGCTAGCAGCTTGGGGACAGGGAGTAGCAGCGGGGAGCTGTTTTTT
-	TRBJ1-6	-	TRBV27	CASSLASNSPLHF	TGTGCCAGCAGTTTGGCCTCCAATTCACCCCTCCACTTT
TRBD1	TRBJ1-3	few	TRBV11-3	CASSSGQGEGNTIYF	TGTGCCAGCAGCTCGGGACAGGGAGAGGGAAACACCATATATTTT
TRBD1	TRBJ1-3	once	TRBV18	CASSPMTGIKNTIYF	TGTGCCAGCTCACCGATGACAGGGATTAAAAACACCATATATTTT
TRBD2	TRBJ2-7	once	TRBV19	CASAKTSGGYEQYF	TGTGCCAGTGCCAAGACTAGCGGGGGCTACGAGCAGTACTTC
-	TRBJ1-1	once	TRBV11-2	CASSPDSPWKLSTEAFF	TGTGCCAGCAGCCCTGACAGCCCCTGGAAGTTGAGCACTGAAGCTTTCTTT
-	TRBJ2-1	-	TRBV2	CASCAQGRYNEQFF	TGTGCCAGCTGCGCACAGGGAAGGTACAATGAGCAGTTCTTC
-	TRBJ1-2	-	TRBV7-2	CASSLMQGGGYGYTF	TGTGCCAGCAGCTTAATGCAGGGAGGGGGCTATGGCTACACCTTC
TRBD1	TRBJ1-4	-	TRBV7-2	CASNKPGTGGFANEKLFF	TGTGCCAGCAACAAACCCGGGACAGGGGGCTTCGCTAATGAAAAACTGTTTTTT
-	TRBJ2-3	once	TRBV4-3	CASSQDIPSGDTQYF	TGCGCCAGCAGCCAAGATATTCCCTCGGGGGATACGCAGTATTTT
TRBD1	TRBJ1-4	-	TRBV7-9	CASSLGGQAPEKLFF	TGTGCCAGCAGCTTGGGAGGACAGGCCCCTGAAAAACTGTTTTTT
-	TRBJ2-7	-	TRBV7-3	CASSLTGNGEQYF	TGTGCCAGCAGCTTAACCGGGAACGGCGAGCAGTACTTC
-	TRBJ2-2	-	TRBV7-3	CASSSITGELFF	TGTGCCAGCAGCTCAATCACCGGGGAGCTGTTTTTT
-	TRBJ2-7	-	TRBV18	CASSPINIYEQYF	TGTGCCAGCTCACCAATAAATATCTACGAGCAGTACTTC
TRBD1	TRBJ1-2	-	TRBV7-8	CASSPRTGGYGYTF	TGTGCCAGCAGCCCCCGGACAGGGGGCTATGGCTACACCTTC
TRBD2	TRBJ2-1	-	TRBV27	CASSFPTPSLAGGPSVPNEQFF	TGTGCCAGCAGTTTCCCGACCCCTTCACTAGCGGGAGGGCCCTCTGTACCAAATGAGCAGTTCTTC
TRBD2	TRBJ2-5	-	TRBV7-2	CASSSRGRGGRETQYF	TGTGCCAGCAGTTCCCGGGGGCGGGGGGGCCGAGAGACCCAGTACTTC
-	TRBJ2-2	-	TRBV7-2	CASALRSTGELFF	TGTGCCAGCGCGTTGAGGAGCACCGGGGAGCTGTTTTTT
-	TRBJ1-6	medium-sized	TRBV14	CASSQDGGFSPLHF	TGTGCCAGCAGCCAAGATGGGGGGTTCTCACCCCTCCACTTT